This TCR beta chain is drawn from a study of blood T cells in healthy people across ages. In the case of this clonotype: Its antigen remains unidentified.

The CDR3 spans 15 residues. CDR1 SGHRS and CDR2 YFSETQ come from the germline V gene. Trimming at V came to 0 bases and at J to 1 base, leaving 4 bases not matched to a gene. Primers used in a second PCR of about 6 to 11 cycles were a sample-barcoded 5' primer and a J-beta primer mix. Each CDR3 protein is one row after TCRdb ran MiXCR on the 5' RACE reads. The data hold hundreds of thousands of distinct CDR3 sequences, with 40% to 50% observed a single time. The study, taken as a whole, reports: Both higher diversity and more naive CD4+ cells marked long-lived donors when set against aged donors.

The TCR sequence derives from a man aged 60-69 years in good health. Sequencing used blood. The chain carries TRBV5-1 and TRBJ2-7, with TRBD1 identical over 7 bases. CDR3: CASSLAGGTSYEQYF. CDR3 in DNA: TGCGCCAGCAGCTTGGCAGGGGGAACATCCTACGAGCAGTACTTC.